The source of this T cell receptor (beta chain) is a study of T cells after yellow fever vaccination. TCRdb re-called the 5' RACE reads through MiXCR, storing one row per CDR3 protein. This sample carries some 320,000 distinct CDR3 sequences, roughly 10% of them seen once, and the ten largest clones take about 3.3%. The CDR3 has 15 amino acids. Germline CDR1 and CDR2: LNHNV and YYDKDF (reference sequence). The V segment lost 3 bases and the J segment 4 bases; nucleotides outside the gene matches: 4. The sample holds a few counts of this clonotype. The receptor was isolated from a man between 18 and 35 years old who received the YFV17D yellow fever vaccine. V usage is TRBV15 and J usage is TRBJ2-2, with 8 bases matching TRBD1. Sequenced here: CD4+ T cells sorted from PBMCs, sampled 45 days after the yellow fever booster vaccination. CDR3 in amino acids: CATSRDRVATGELFF. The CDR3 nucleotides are TGTGCCACCAGCAGGGACAGGGTGGCCACCGGGGAGCTGTTTTTT. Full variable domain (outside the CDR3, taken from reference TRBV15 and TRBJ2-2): DAMVIQNPRYQVTQFGKPVTLSCSQTLNHNVMYWYQQKSSQAPKLLFHYYDKDFNNEADTPDNFQSRRPNTSFCFLDIRSPGLGDTAMYLCATSRDRVATGELFFGEGSRLTVL.